The clone carrying this T cell receptor (beta chain) was detected only once. These data originate in a study of Ad26.COV2.S vaccination and SARS-CoV-2 variants. CDR1 and CDR2 (germline): SGHRS, YFSETQ. The CDR3 loop spans 16 amino acids. Trimming stripped 0 bases from V and 0 bases from J, with 9 bases between. Here immunoSEQ multiplex PCR was the method, and the copy in TCRdb shows in-frame clones only, minus some. Of roughly 390,000 clones detected, about nine tenths appear once; the ten largest clones hold more than 3%. Treatment here: roughly 20 received Ad26.COV2.S at low or high dose, single or two shots; about 5 received placebo; per-sample allocation not given. Following the first vaccine or placebo injection, samples were taken on day 63.

The sequences come from peripheral blood, collected in a trial of Ad26.COV2.S vaccine versus placebo. V gene TRBV5-1 combines with J gene TRBJ2-2; D remains unclear. This TCR derives from a person aged 18-65 years who received the Ad26.COV2.S COVID-19 vaccine or a placebo. The CDR3 here is CASSLEQNSNTGELFF. The DNA for the CDR3 is TGCGCCAGCAGCTTGGAACAAAATTCGAACACCGGGGAGCTGTTTTTT.